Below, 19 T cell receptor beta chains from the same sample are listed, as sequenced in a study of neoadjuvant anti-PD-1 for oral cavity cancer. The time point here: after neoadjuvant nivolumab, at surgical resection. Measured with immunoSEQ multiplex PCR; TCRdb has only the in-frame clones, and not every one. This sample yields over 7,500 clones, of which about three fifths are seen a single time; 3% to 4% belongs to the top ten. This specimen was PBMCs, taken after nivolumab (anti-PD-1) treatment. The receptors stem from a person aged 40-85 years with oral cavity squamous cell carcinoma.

The CDR3 loop is CASSIGHQNTEAFF. CDR3 sequence (DNA): TGTGCCAGTAGTATTGGACACCAGAACACTGAAGCTTTCTTT. The rearrangement links TRBV19 to TRBJ1-1, with D possibly matching TRBD1 (5 bases). Per germline, CDR1 LNHDA and CDR2 SQIVND (reference sequence). Trimming pared 3 bases from V and 1 base from J, leaving 9 bases between. The CDR3 sequence is 14 residues long.

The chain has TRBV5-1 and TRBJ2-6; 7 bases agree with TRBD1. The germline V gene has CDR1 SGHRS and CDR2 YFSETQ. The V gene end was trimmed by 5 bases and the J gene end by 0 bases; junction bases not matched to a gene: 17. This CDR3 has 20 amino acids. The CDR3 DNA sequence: TGCGCCAGCAGAAACCCTACGAGGGACAGAGGTTCCTCTGGGGCCAACGTCCTGACTTTC. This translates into CASRNPTRDRGSSGANVLTF. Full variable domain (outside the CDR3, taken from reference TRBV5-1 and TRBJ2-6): KAGVTQTPRYLIKTRGQQVTLSCSPISGHRSVSWYQQTPGQGLQFLFEYFSETQRNKGNFPGRFSGRQFSNSRSEMNVSTLELGDSALYLCASRNPTRDRGSSGANVLTFGAGSRLTVL.

CDR3 sequence (DNA): TGTGCCAGCAGTCTTGGGGGACCTCTAGCCAAAAACATTCAGTACTTC. The encoded protein is CASSLGGPLAKNIQYF. The V call is TRBV28, the J call TRBJ2-4, with D tentatively TRBD1 or TRBD2 (5 bases each). The CDR3 is 16 residues long. Germline V gives CDR1 MDHEN, CDR2 SYDVKM. Deletions cut 5 bases from V and 0 bases from J, with 14 bases between.

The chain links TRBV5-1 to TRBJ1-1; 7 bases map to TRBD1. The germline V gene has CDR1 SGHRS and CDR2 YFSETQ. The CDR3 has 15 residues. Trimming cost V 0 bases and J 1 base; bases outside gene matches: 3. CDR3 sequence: CASSLAGTANTEAFF. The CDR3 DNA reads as TGCGCCAGCAGCTTGGCTGGGACAGCGAACACTGAAGCTTTCTTT. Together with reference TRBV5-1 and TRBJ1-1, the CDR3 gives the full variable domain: KAGVTQTPRYLIKTRGQQVTLSCSPISGHRSVSWYQQTPGQGLQFLFEYFSETQRNKGNFPGRFSGRQFSNSRSEMNVSTLELGDSALYLCASSLAGTANTEAFFGQGTRLTVV.

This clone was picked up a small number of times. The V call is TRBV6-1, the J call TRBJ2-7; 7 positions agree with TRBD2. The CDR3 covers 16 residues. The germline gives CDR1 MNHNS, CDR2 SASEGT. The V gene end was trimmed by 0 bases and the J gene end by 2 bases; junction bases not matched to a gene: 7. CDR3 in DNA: TGTGCCAGCAGTGAAGCGGGGGGGACGGAGGCCTACGAGCAGTACTTC. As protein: CASSEAGGTEAYEQYF.

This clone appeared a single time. This CDR3 is CASSPGRRQNTEAFF. CDR3 in DNA: TGTGCCAGCTCACCGGGACGCAGGCAGAACACTGAAGCTTTCTTT. The chain employs TRBV27 and TRBJ1-1; maybe TRBD1 (5 bases). Germline CDR1 MNHEY, CDR2 SMNVEV (reference sequence). The CDR3 contains 15 residues. V dropped 8 bases and J dropped 1 base, with 17 bases sitting between them.

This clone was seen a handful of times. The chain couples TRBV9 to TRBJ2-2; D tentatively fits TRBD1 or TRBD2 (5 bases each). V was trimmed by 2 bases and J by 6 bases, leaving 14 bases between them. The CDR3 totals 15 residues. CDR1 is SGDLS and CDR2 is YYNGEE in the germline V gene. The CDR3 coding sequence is TGTGCCAGCAGCGTGGGCGGGTTAGGGGCCGGGGAGCTGTTTTTT. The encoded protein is CASSVGGLGAGELFF.

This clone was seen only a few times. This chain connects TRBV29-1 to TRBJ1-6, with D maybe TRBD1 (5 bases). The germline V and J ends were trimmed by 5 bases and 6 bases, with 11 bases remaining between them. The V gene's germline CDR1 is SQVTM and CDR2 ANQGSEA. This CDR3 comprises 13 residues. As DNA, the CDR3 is TGCAGCGTTCGGGACGGCTTTAATTCACCCCTCCACTTT. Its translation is CSVRDGFNSPLHF.

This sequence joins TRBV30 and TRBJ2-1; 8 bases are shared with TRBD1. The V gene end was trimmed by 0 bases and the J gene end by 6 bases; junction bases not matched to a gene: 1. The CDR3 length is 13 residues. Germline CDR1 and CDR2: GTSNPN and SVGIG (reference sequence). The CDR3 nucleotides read TGTGCCTGGAGTGTTACAGGGGGCAATGAGCAGTTCTTC. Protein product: CAWSVTGGNEQFF.

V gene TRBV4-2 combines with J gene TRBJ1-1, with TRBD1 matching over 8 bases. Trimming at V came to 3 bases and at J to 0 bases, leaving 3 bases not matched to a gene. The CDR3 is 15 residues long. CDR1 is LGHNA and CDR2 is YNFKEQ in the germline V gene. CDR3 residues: CASSQGGQVNTEAFF. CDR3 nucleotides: TGTGCCAGCAGCCAGGGGGGACAGGTGAACACTGAAGCTTTCTTT.

The CDR3 coding sequence is TGTGCCAGCAGCCCCCGGGGTTGGGGGACCACGAACACTGAAGCTTTCTTT. Its protein is CASSPRGWGTTNTEAFF. The gene calls are TRBV7-6 and TRBJ1-1, with D possibly TRBD1 on 5 matching bases. Per germline, CDR1 SGHVS and CDR2 FNYEAQ. The CDR3 spans 17 residues. Trimming removed 5 bases from V and 1 base from J, with 20 bases in between. The variable domain in full, completed from reference TRBV7-6 and TRBJ1-1, reads GAGVSQSPRYKVTKRGQDVALRCDPISGHVSLYWYRQALGQGPEFLTYFNYEAQQDKSGLPNDRFSAERPEGSISTLTIQRTEQRDSAMYRCASSPRGWGTTNTEAFFGQGTRLTVV.

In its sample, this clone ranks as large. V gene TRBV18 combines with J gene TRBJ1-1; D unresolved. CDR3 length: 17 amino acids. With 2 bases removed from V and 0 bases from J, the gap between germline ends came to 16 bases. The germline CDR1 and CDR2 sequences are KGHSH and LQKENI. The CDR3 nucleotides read TGTGCCAGCTCACCATTGCCAAGTGACGTAATGAACACTGAAGCTTTCTTT. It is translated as CASSPLPSDVMNTEAFF. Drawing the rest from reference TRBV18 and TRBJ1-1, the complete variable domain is NAGVMQNPRHLVRRRGQEARLRCSPMKGHSHVYWYRQLPEEGLKFMVYLQKENIIDESGMPKERFSAEFPKEGPSILRIQQVVRGDSAAYFCASSPLPSDVMNTEAFFGQGTRLTVV.

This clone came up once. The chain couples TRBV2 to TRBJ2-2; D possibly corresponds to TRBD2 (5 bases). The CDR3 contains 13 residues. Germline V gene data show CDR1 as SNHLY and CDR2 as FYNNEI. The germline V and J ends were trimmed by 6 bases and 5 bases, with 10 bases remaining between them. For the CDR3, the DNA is TGTGCCAGCAGCCCTAGGGAGACCGGGGAGCTGTTTTTT. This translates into CASSPRETGELFF.

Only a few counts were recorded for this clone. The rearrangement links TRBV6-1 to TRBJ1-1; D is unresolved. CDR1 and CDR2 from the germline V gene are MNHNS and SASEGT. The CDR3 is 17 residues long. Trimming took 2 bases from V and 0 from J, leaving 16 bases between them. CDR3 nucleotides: TGTGCCAGCAGTGAATTTTCCGGGAGGGTTATGAACACTGAAGCTTTCTTT. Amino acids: CASSEFSGRVMNTEAFF.

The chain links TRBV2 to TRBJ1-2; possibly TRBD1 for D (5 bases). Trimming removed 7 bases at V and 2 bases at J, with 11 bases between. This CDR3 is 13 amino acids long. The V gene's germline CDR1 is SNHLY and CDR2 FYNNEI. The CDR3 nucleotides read TGTGCCAGCAAAGGGACCGTGAACTATGGCTACACCTTC. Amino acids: CASKGTVNYGYTF.

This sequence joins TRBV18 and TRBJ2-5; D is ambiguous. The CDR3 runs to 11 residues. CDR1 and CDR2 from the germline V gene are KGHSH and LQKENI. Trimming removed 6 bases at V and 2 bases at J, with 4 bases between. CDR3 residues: CASSLQETQYF. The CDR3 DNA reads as TGTGCCAGCTCCCTACAAGAGACCCAGTACTTC.

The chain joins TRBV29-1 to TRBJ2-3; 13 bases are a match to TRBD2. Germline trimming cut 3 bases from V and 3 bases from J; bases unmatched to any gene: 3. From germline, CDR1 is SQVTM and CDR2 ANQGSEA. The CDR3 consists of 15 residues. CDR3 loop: CSVDGTSGATDTQYF. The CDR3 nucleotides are TGCAGCGTTGATGGGACTAGCGGGGCAACAGATACGCAGTATTTT.

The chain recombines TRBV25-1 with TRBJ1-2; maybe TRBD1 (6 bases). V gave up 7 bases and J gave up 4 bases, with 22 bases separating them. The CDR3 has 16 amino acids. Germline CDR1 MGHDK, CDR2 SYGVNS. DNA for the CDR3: TGTGCCAGCACCGATGATGAACAGGTCAGGGGCTATGGCTACACCTTC. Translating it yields CASTDDEQVRGYGYTF.

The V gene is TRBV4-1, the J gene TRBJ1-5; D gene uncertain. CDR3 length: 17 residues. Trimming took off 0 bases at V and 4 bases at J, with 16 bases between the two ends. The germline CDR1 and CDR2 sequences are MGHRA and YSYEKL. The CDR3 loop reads CASSQDKDRLENQPQHF. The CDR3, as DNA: TGCGCCAGCAGCCAAGATAAAGACCGATTGGAGAATCAGCCCCAGCATTTT.